This T cell receptor (beta chain) originates from a study of T cells in Graves' hyperthyroidism and ophthalmopathy. Study results and limitations: Blood shared most expanded thyroid clonotypes above 0.001.

Germline CDR1 and CDR2: ENHRY and SYGVKD. V shed 6 bases, J shed 2 bases, and the junction held 5 bases outside the gene matches. The CDR3 sequence is 15 residues long. Participants, patients aged 18 to 65, had newly diagnosed hyperthyroidism with a duration under 2 months. Exclusions: uncontrolled infection, other autoimmune disease, pregnancy, lactation. This clonotype was recorded at least ten times. Its target is not known. The CDR3 regions of TCR beta were amplified from RNA transcripts. TCR CDR3 regions were first amplified by RT-PCR with HTBI primers. TCRdb reanalysed the multiplex PCR reads using MiXCR and keeps one entry per CDR3 protein. The table includes fewer than 400,000 distinct CDR3 sequences, over 15% detected once.

This receptor was identified in a man between 25 and 39 years old with Graves' hyperthyroidism. The sample comprised blood. V usage is TRBV10-3 and J usage is TRBJ1-1; 11 bases map to TRBD1. For the CDR3, the DNA is TGTGCCATCAGCGGGACAGGGGGAATTAACACTGAAGCTTTCTTT. Protein sequence: CAISGTGGINTEAFF.